The 22 T cell receptor beta chains reported below all come from one sample, sequenced in a study of read filtering for tumor transcriptome and immune sequencing (dated by TCRdb to the early 2020s). The listed sequencing device is Illumina HiSeq 4000. Starting from roughly 370 ng RNA, TCR libraries were constructed with the Immunoverse kit using molecular barcoded adaptors that cover the alpha/delta and beta/gamma chains. TCRdb took the public reads, trimmed them with fastp at Q25, ran MiXCR for clone calling and kept in-frame beta chains. Every entry covers one CDR3 protein and lists the most common genes and DNA from its rows. For this sample there are some 130,000 distinct CDR3 sequences; under 15% appear just once. The ten top clones hold approximately 11% of the sample. The sequencing input was a population of CD138-negative cells sorted from bone marrow. Taken with the paper, the label for cell subset or site translates to: bone marrow mononuclear cells depleted of CD138+ plasma/myeloma cells by negative magnetic selection. Every receptor here comes from a donor over 35 with multiple myeloma.

This clonotype has more than one count but fewer than ten. The CDR3 region is CASRWTSGIPTDTQYF. The CDR3 DNA is TGTGCCAGCAGATGGACTAGCGGGATTCCTACAGATACGCAGTATTTT. The V and J genes are TRBV6-6 and TRBJ2-3, with 12 bases matching TRBD2. The CDR3 totals 16 residues. Germline loops: CDR1 MNHNY, CDR2 SVGAGI (reference sequence). V was pared by 6 bases and J by 3 bases, with 7 bases of the junction left unmatched.

This clonotype was counted at least ten times. CDR3 region: CSVHKTRGQSNTGELFF. The CDR3 bases are TGCAGCGTTCACAAGACCAGGGGGCAGTCGAACACCGGGGAGCTGTTTTTT. V gene TRBV29-1 combines with J gene TRBJ2-2; 8 bases are shared with TRBD1. Germline assignment: CDR1 SQVTM and CDR2 ANQGSEA. The length of the CDR3 is 17 residues. V dropped 5 bases and J dropped 0; count of bases not matched to a gene: 11.

This clonotype was counted many times. This sequence joins TRBV11-1 and TRBJ1-2, with 10 bases fitting TRBD1. With 2 bases clipped from V and 4 bases from J, the junction kept 7 bases outside the gene matches. This CDR3 spans 16 amino acids. CDR1 and CDR2 (germline): SGHAT, FQDESV (reference sequence). CDR3 sequence (DNA): TGTGCCAGCAGCTTATCATCCGACAGGGGGCTCTATGGCTACACCTTC. Translating it yields CASSLSSDRGLYGYTF.

This clonotype was recorded many times. V and J are TRBV28 and TRBJ2-3; D is unclear. The ends were cut back, 2 bases at V and 2 bases at J, with 5 bases in the middle. This CDR3 contains 13 residues. From germline, CDR1 is MDHEN and CDR2 SYDVKM. The CDR3 DNA follows: TGTGCCAGCAGTTTACCGGCCACAGATACGCAGTATTTT. Residues: CASSLPATDTQYF.

This clonotype was counted ten times or more. V gene TRBV6-5 combines with J gene TRBJ2-3; possible D gene TRBD1, 6 bases. Trimming left V 6 bases short and J 4 bases short, with 20 bases between. The CDR3 is 16 amino acids. The germline V gene encodes CDR1 MNHEY and CDR2 SVGAGI. The CDR3: CASRSQGYTRADTQYF. CDR3 coding DNA: TGTGCCAGCAGGTCACAGGGATATACACGGGCAGATACGCAGTATTTT.

This clonotype has a count of ten or more. The rearrangement links TRBV11-2 to TRBJ2-2; 12 bases map to TRBD1. There are 18 residues in the CDR3. Unmatched junction bases numbered 8, after V lost 1 base and J lost 5 bases. Germline V gene sequence: CDR1 SGHAT, CDR2 FQNNGV. The CDR3 DNA follows: TGTGCCAGCAGCTTAGCCCTTGGGACAGGGGGCAGGACCGGGGAGCTGTTTTTT. Translated: CASSLALGTGGRTGELFF.

This clonotype occurred a few times. The conserved phenylalanine or tryptophan is not found at the CDR3 terminus, so this likely reflects a read error. The gene calls are TRBV12-5 and TRBJ1-4; no firm D call. The V end lost 6 bases, the J end lost 7 bases, and 9 bases lay between the germline ends. CDR3 length: 12 residues. Germline loops: CDR1 LGHNT, CDR2 FRNRAP. The DNA for the CDR3 is TGTGCTAGTGGCCCTCGCGGTGAAAAACTGTTTCTT. Translation: CASGPRGEKLFL.

This clonotype was observed at least ten times. J is TRBJ2-1 and V is TRBV24-1; 14 bases match TRBD2. Germline-derived CDR1 and CDR2 are KGHDR and SFDVKD. V was clipped by 10 bases and J by 7 bases; unmatched bases: 2. The CDR3 loop spans 13 amino acids. The chain's CDR3 is CATGLAGANEQFF. The CDR3 DNA reads TGTGCCACGGGACTAGCGGGAGCGAATGAGCAGTTCTTC.

This rearrangement joins TRBV12-5 to TRBJ2-2; D not resolved. Trimming shortened V by 6 bases and J by 2 bases, and 13 bases separated the two germline ends. In germline, CDR1 is LGHNT, CDR2 FRNRAP. This CDR3 spans 15 amino acids. The CDR3 loop reads CASGHVGSNTGELFF. In DNA form, the CDR3 reads TGTGCTAGTGGCCACGTGGGATCTAACACCGGGGAGCTGTTTTTT.

This clonotype was picked up many times. The J gene is TRBJ2-3, the V gene TRBV29-1; D is possibly TRBD2 (5 bases). Germline V gene data show CDR1 as SQVTM and CDR2 as ANQGSEA. V was trimmed by 3 bases and J by 0 bases, leaving 13 bases between them. This CDR3 spans 15 amino acids. CDR3 sequence reads: CSVDEGRTSTDTQYF. CDR3 in DNA: TGCAGCGTTGATGAGGGCAGGACTAGCACAGATACGCAGTATTTT.

Many counts were recorded for this clonotype. The rearrangement joins TRBV20-1 to TRBJ2-1, with 9 nucleotides matching TRBD2. With V trimmed by 0 bases and J by 6 bases, 12 bases remained unmatched. The length of the CDR3 is 17 residues. Germline CDR1 and CDR2: DFQATT and SNEGSKA (reference sequence). The CDR3: CSARDRVVAGASNEQFF. The CDR3 coding sequence is TGCAGTGCTAGAGATCGAGTCGTAGCGGGAGCTAGCAATGAGCAGTTCTTC.

In its sample, this clonotype was seen many times. J is TRBJ2-5 and V is TRBV20-1; TRBD2 matches 12 bases. V shed 2 bases, J shed 5 bases, and the junction held 9 bases outside the gene matches. CDR1 is DFQATT, CDR2 SNEGSKA, per germline (reference sequence). This CDR3 comprises 16 residues. The DNA of the CDR3 is TGCAGTGCTAGAAAGGCTAGCGGGGGGGCTGGGGAGACCCAGTACTTC. It is translated as CSARKASGGAGETQYF.

This clonotype occurred many times. This chain connects TRBV24-1 to TRBJ2-5; D is possibly TRBD2 (5 bases). From germline, CDR1 is KGHDR and CDR2 SFDVKD. With 4 bases removed from V and 2 bases from J, the gap between germline ends came to 16 bases. The CDR3 extends over 16 amino acids. In DNA, the CDR3 is TGTGCCACCAGTGACTCCGAGCGGACCGGGCAAGAGACCCAGTACTTC. Its translation is CATSDSERTGQETQYF.

This clonotype showed up just a few times. The V gene is TRBV7-9, the J gene TRBJ2-5, with D hard to call. Germline V gene data show CDR1 as SEHNR and CDR2 as FQNEAQ (reference sequence). This CDR3 spans 15 amino acids. V lost 5 bases, J lost 4 bases, and 17 bases lay in between. The CDR3 region is CASSPIGSAGETQYF. The CDR3 nucleotides read TGTGCCAGCAGCCCGATCGGATCCGCTGGAGAGACCCAGTACTTC.

Turning to this clonotype: Since a much larger clone is just one base distant, this may be a read error. The CDR3 does not end in the conserved phenylalanine or tryptophan, so this is likely a read error. The chain has TRBV3-1 and TRBJ2-7; weak D call: TRBD1 (5 bases). Germline assignment: CDR1 LGHDT and CDR2 YNNKEL (reference sequence). V gave up 4 bases and J gave up 3 bases, with 10 bases separating them. The CDR3 contains 13 residues. The CDR3 sequence: CASSPGRDYEQYS. The CDR3, as DNA: TGTGCCAGCAGCCCAGGCAGGGACTACGAGCAGTACTCC.

This clonotype was observed many times. The chain joins TRBV2 to TRBJ2-2, with 14 bases that match TRBD2. CDR1 SNHLY and CDR2 FYNNEI come from the germline V gene. The ends lost 6 bases at V and 5 bases at J; junction bases unmatched: 14. CDR3 size: 19 residues. CDR3 in amino acids: CASRPPPGLAGDPTGELFF. The DNA of the CDR3 is TGTGCCAGCAGACCCCCCCCGGGACTAGCGGGAGACCCGACCGGGGAGCTGTTTTTT. Looking up the rest from reference TRBV2 and TRBJ2-2 gives the full variable domain: EPEVTQTPSHQVTQMGQEVILRCVPISNHLYFYWYRQILGQKVEFLVSFYNNEISEKSEIFDDQFSVERPDGSNFTLKIRSTKLEDSAMYFCASRPPPGLAGDPTGELFFGEGSRLTVL.

This clonotype has at least ten counts. In nucleotides, the CDR3 is TGCGCCAGCAGCTTGGACTTACCCGAAGAGACCCAGTACTTC. It is translated as CASSLDLPEETQYF. The gene calls are TRBV5-1 and TRBJ2-5; the D is unclear. Germline V CDR1 and CDR2: SGHRS, YFSETQ. The CDR3 extends over 14 amino acids. V was shortened by 0 bases and J by 3 bases, with 9 bases between the two germline ends.

This clonotype was observed at least ten times. This sequence joins TRBV7-2 and TRBJ1-1; the D is unclear. The CDR3 length is 11 residues. The V and J ends lost 5 bases and 4 bases respectively, with 5 bases between them. Germline V gene sequence: CDR1 SGHTA, CDR2 FQGNSA. This CDR3 is CASSGRTEAFF. CDR3 coding DNA: TGTGCCAGCAGCGGCCGCACTGAAGCTTTCTTT.

This clonotype showed up many times. V and J are TRBV6-5 and TRBJ1-5; no firm D call. Germline values: CDR1 MNHEY, CDR2 SVGAGI. The CDR3 has 17 residues. With 5 bases removed from V and 0 bases from J, the gap between germline ends came to 17 bases. The CDR3 here is CASSRALDKYSNQPQHF. CDR3 in DNA: TGTGCCAGCAGTAGGGCACTTGACAAATATAGCAATCAGCCCCAGCATTTT.

This clonotype showed up just a few times. V and J are TRBV27 and TRBJ2-3; 10 positions match TRBD1. This CDR3 is built from 16 residues. The V gene end was trimmed by 7 bases and the J gene end by 3 bases; junction bases not matched to a gene: 10. Germline loops: CDR1 MNHEY, CDR2 SMNVEV (reference sequence). Written as DNA, the CDR3 is TGTGCCAGCAAAGGCCGGGACAGGGGCGGTACAGATACGCAGTATTTT. Encoded protein: CASKGRDRGGTDTQYF.

This clonotype was seen ten or more times. This chain joins TRBV3-1 and TRBJ2-1, with 9 bases fitting TRBD2. The CDR3 consists of 15 residues. Per germline, CDR1 LGHDT and CDR2 YNNKEL (reference sequence). The V gene end was trimmed by 1 base and the J gene end by 6 bases; junction bases not matched to a gene: 4. This CDR3 is CASSQVKAGGNEQFF. In nucleotides, the CDR3 is TGTGCCAGCAGCCAAGTTAAAGCGGGGGGCAATGAGCAGTTCTTC.

Ten or more counts support this clonotype. This chain connects TRBV20-1 to TRBJ2-7; D is unclear. The CDR3 consists of 11 residues. Germline V gives CDR1 DFQATT, CDR2 SNEGSKA (reference sequence). Between the trimmed V and J ends, which lost 3 bases and 3 bases, there was a span of 6 bases. The DNA of the CDR3 is TGCAGTGCTAGTGCGGTCTACGAGCAGTACTTC. It encodes CSASAVYEQYF.